The subject of this entry is one T cell receptor beta chain. What it recognizes is unknown. TCRdb re-called the reads with MiXCR, one entry per CDR3 protein. The table includes 310,000 or so distinct CDR3 sequences, approximately 25% detected once. These data originate in a study of T cell repertoires in cytomegalovirus infection. The overall study: The public TCR beta signatures pointed to both CMV infection and matching HLA type. Study-wide points: Ex vivo, HLA-C-restricted CMV-specific TCR beta clonotypes prevailed over the rest of the response. Identification of carriers of CMV plus the relevant HLA was achieved through cumulative public TCR beta family frequency.

Looked up from germline, CDR1 is SGHTA and CDR2 is FQGNSA. The length of the CDR3 is 14 residues. V was shortened by 3 bases and J by 8 bases, with 13 bases between the two germline ends. The chain is built from TRBV7-2 and TRBJ1-4, with a weak D call TRBD1 (6 bases). Sequenced here: cultured PBMCs, sampled from culture after CMV antigen stimulation. The TCR originated in a human donor in good health (CMV status not recorded). Some clones in this sample may be carry-over from other donors' samples. This CDR3 is CASSLGGPAEKLFF. CDR3 in DNA: TGTGCCAGCAGCTTGGGGGGCCCGGCAGAAAAACTGTTTTTT.